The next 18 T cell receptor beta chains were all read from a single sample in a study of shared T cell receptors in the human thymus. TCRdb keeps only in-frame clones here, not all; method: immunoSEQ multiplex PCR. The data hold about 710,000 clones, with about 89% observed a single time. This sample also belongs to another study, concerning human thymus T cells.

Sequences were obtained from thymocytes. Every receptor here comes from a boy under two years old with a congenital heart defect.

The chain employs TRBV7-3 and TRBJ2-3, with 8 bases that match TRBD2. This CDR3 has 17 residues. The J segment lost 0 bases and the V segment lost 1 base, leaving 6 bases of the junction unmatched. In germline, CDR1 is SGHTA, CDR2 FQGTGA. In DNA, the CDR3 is TGTGCCAGCAGCTTAATGGGTCGCGGGGGGAGCACAGATACGCAGTATTTT. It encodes CASSLMGRGGSTDTQYF.

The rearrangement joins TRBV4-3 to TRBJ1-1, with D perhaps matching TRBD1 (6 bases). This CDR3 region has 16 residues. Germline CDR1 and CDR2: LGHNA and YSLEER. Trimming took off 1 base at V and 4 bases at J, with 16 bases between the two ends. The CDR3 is CASSQGRKGESTEAFF. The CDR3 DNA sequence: TGCGCCAGCAGCCAAGGGCGTAAGGGGGAGAGCACTGAAGCTTTCTTT.

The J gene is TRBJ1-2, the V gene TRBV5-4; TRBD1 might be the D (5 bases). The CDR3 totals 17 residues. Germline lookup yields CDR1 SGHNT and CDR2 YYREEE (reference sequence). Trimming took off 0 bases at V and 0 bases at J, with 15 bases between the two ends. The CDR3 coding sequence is TGTGCCAGCAGCTTGGGGTCCAAGGGGATTGCTAACTATGGCTACACCTTC. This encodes CASSLGSKGIANYGYTF.

CDR3 DNA: TGTGCCAGCAGCTATAGTGGGACTAGCGTCTCCTACGAGCAGTACTTC. Protein: CASSYSGTSVSYEQYF. This chain uses TRBV7-2 with TRBJ2-7; 10 nucleotides line up with TRBD2. Germline V gene sequence: CDR1 SGHTA, CDR2 FQGNSA. With V trimmed by 4 bases and J by 0 bases, 6 bases remained unmatched. The CDR3 sequence is 16 residues long. Complete variable domain (other parts from reference TRBV7-2 and TRBJ2-7): GAGVSQSPSNKVTEKGKDVELRCDPISGHTALYWYRQSLGQGLEFLIYFQGNSAPDKSGLPSDRFSAERTGGSVSTLTIQRTQQEDSAVYLCASSYSGTSVSYEQYFGPGTRLTVT.

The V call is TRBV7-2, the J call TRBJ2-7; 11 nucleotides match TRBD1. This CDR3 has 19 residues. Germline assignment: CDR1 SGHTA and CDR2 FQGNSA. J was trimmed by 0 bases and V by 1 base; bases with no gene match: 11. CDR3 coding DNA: TGTGCCAGCAGCTTAGAGTTGGACAGGGGGCCAATGGGCTCCTACGAGCAGTACTTC. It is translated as CASSLELDRGPMGSYEQYF.

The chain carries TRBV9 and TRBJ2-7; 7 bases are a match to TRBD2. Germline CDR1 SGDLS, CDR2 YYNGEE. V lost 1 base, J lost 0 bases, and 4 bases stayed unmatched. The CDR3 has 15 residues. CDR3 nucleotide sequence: TGTGCCAGCAGCGTATCTAGCGGAAGCTCCTACGAGCAGTACTTC. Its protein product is CASSVSSGSSYEQYF.

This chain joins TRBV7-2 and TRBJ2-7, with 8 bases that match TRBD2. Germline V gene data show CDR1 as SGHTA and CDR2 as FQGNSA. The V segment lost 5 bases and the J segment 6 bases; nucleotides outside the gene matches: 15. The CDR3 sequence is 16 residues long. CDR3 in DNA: TGTGCCAGCAGCACTAAAGCGGGAGTGCAGGCAGGCGAGCAGTACTTC. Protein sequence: CASSTKAGVQAGEQYF.

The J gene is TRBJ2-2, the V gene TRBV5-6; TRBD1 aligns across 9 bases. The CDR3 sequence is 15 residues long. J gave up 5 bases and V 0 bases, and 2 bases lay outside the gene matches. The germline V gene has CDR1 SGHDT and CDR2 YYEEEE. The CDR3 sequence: CASSLGDRDTGELFF. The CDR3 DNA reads TGTGCCAGCAGCTTGGGGGACAGGGATACCGGGGAGCTGTTTTTT.

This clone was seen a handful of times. The CDR3 protein is CASSLRGSYEQYF. The CDR3 DNA is TGCGCCAGCAGCTTGCGGGGTTCCTACGAGCAGTACTTC. The V gene is TRBV5-1, the J gene TRBJ2-7; D might be TRBD2 (5 bases). The CDR3 contains 13 residues. V was cut by 1 base and J by 1 base, with 6 bases left in between. Germline CDR1 and CDR2: SGHRS and YFSETQ.

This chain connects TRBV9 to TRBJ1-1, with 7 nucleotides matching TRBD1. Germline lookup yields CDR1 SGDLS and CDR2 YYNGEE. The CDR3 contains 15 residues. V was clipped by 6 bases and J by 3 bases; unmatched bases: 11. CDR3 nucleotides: TGTGCCAGCAACGGGCGAGGGGGCGCGGACACTGAAGCTTTCTTT. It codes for CASNGRGGADTEAFF.

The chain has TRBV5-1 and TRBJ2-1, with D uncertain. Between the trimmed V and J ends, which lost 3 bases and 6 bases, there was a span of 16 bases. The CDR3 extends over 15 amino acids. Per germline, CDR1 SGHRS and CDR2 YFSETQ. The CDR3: CASSSALGWINEQFF. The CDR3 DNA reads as TGCGCCAGCAGCTCGGCCCTCGGGTGGATCAATGAGCAGTTCTTC.

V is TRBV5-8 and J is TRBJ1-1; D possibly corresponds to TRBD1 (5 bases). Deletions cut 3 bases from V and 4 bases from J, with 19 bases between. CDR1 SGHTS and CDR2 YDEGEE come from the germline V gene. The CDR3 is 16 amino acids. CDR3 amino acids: CASSSSQQRGTTEAFF. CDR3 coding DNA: TGTGCCAGCAGCTCGAGCCAACAGCGGGGGACCACTGAAGCTTTCTTT.

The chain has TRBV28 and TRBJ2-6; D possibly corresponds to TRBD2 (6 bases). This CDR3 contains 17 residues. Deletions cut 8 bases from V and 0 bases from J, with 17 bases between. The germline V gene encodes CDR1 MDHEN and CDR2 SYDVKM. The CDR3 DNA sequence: TGTGCCAGCTCCCCGCGGGGACTCATCTCTGGGGCCAACGTCCTGACTTTC. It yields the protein CASSPRGLISGANVLTF.

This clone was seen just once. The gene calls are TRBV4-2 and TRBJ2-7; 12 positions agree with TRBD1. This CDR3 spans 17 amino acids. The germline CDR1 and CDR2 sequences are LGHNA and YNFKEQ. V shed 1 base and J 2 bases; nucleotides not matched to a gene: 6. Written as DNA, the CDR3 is TGTGCCAGCAGCCAAGTCACCGGGACAGGGGGCACCTACGAGCAGTACTTC. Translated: CASSQVTGTGGTYEQYF.

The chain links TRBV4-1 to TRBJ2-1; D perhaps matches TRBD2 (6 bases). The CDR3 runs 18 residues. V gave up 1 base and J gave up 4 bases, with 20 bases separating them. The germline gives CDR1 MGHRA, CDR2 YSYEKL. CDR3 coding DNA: TGCGCCAGCAGCCAAGTGGGAGGACAAGTATGGACATACAATGAGCAGTTCTTC. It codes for CASSQVGGQVWTYNEQFF.

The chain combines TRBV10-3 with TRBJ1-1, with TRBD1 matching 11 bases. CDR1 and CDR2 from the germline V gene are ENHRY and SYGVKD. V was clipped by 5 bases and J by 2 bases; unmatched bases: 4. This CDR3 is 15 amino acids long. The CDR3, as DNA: TGTGCCATCAGTTCCGGGACAGGGGGTAACACTGAAGCTTTCTTT. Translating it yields CAISSGTGGNTEAFF.

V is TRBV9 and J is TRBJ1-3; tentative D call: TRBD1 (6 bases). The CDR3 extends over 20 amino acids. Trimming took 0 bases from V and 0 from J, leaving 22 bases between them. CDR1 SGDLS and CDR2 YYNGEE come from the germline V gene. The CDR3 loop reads CASSVADTSVAGASGNTIYF. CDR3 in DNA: TGTGCCAGCAGCGTAGCGGATACTAGTGTGGCAGGGGCCTCTGGAAACACCATATATTTT.

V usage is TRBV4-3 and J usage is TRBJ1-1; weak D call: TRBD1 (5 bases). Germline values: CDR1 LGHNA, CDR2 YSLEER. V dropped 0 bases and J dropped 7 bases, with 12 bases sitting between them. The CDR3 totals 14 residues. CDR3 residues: CASSQDAGDFEAFF. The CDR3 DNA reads TGCGCCAGCAGCCAAGATGCGGGGGACTTTGAAGCTTTCTTT.